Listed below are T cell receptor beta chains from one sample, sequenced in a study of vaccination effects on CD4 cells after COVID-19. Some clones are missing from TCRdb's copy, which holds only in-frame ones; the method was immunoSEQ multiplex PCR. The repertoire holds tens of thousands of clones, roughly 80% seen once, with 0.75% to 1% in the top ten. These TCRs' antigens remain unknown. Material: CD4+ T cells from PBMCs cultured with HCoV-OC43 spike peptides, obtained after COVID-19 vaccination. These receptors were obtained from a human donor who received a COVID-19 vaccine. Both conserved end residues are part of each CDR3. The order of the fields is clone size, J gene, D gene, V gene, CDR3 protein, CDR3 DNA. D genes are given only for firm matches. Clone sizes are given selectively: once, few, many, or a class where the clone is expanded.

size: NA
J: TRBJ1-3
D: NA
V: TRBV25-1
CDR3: CASSDRTPNTIYF
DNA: TGTGCCAGCAGTGACCGGACACCTAACACCATATATTTT

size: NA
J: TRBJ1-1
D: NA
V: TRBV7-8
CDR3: CASSPLGGANTEAFF
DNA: TGTGCCAGCAGCCCCCTTGGAGGGGCCAACACTGAAGCTTTCTTT

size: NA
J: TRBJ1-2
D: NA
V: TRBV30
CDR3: CAWKGFGYGYTF
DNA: TGTGCCTGGAAAGGTTTCGGCTATGGCTACACCTTC

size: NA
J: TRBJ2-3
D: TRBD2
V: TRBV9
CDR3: CASTSGTSSFARDTQYF
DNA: TGTGCCAGCACCTCCGGGACTAGCTCATTCGCTAGAGATACGCAGTATTTT

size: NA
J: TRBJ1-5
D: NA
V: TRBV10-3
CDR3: CAISDQLTGANQPQHF
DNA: TGTGCCATCAGTGACCAGCTGACAGGCGCCAATCAGCCCCAGCATTTT

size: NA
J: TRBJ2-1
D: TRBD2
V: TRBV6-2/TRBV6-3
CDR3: CASSSHTSGGSNEQFF
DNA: TGTGCCAGCAGTTCCCACACTAGCGGGGGGTCCAATGAGCAGTTCTTC

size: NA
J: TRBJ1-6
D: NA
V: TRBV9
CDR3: CASSVELTANSPLHF
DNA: TGTGCCAGCAGCGTAGAATTGACAGCCAATTCACCCCTCCACTTT

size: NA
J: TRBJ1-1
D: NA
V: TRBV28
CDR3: CASSSWMNTEAFF
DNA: TGTGCCAGCAGTTCCTGGATGAACACTGAAGCTTTCTTT

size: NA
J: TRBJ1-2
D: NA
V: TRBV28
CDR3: CASSRDTRSYTF
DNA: TGTGCCAGCAGTCGGGACACTAGGAGCTACACCTTC

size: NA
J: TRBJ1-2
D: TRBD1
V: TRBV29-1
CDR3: CSVATGTGGGGYTF
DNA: TGCAGCGTAGCAACCGGGACAGGGGGGGGTGGCTACACCTTC

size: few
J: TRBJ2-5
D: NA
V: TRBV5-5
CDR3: CASSLGSNWKETQYF
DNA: TGTGCCAGCAGCTTGGGATCCAACTGGAAAGAGACCCAGTACTTC

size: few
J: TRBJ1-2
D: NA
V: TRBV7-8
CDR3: CASSLRANYGYTF
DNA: TGTGCCAGCAGCCTCCGGGCTAACTATGGCTACACCTTC

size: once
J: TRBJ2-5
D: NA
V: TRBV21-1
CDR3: CASSKREFRRKGTQYF
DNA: TGTGCCAGCAGCAAGAGAGAGTTCAGACGGAAGGGGACCCAGTACTTC

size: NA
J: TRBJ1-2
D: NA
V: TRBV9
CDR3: CASSVGLDYGYTF
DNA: TGTGCCAGCAGCGTAGGACTCGACTATGGCTACACCTTC

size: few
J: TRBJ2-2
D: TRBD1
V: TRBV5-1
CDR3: CASSPLSGTGVGTGELFF
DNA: TGCGCCAGCAGCCCATTATCCGGGACAGGGGTGGGCACCGGGGAGCTGTTTTTT

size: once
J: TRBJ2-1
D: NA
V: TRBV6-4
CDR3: CASSALVSGYNEQFF
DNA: TGTGCCAGCAGTGCCCTAGTCTCGGGTTACAATGAGCAGTTCTTC

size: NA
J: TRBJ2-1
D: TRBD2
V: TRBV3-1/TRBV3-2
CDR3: CASSPRGLAGGRSSYNEQFF
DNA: TGTGCCAGCAGCCCCCGCGGACTAGCGGGGGGGCGAAGCTCCTACAATGAGCAGTTCTTC

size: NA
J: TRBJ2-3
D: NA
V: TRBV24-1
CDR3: CATSRTEDTQYF
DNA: TGTGCCACCAGTAGGACAGAAGATACGCAGTATTTT

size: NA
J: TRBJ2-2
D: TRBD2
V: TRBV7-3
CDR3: CASSLTLGLAPQGELFF
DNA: TGTGCCAGCAGCTTAACGTTGGGACTAGCCCCTCAAGGGGAGCTGTTTTTT

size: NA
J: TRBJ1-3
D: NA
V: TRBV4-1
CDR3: CASSQASAGDTIYF
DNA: TGCGCCAGCAGCCAAGCTTCTGCGGGGGACACCATATATTTT

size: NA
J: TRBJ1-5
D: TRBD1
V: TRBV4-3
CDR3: CASSQPYRGLGNQPQHF
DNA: TGCGCCAGCAGCCAACCGTACAGGGGGCTGGGCAATCAGCCCCAGCATTTT

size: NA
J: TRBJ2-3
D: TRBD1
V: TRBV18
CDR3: CASSPPGQGAADTQYF
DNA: TGTGCCAGCTCACCACCGGGACAGGGGGCCGCAGATACGCAGTATTTT

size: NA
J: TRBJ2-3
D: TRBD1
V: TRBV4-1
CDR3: CASSHPRGTGGGDTQYF
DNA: TGCGCCAGCAGCCACCCAAGGGGGACAGGGGGTGGAGATACGCAGTATTTT

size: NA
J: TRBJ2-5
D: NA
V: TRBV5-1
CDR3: CASHPGVSGETQYF
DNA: TGCGCCAGCCACCCTGGCGTGTCCGGCGAGACCCAGTACTTC

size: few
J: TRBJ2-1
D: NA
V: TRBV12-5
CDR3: CASGLYGNEQFF
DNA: TGTGCTAGTGGTTTGTACGGCAATGAGCAGTTCTTC

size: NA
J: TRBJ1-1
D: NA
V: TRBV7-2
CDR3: CASSLKVNTEAFF
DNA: TGTGCCAGCAGCTTAAAAGTGAACACTGAAGCTTTCTTT

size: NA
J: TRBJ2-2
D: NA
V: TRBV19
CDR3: CASTNWNTGELFF
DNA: TGTGCCAGTACAAACTGGAACACCGGGGAGCTGTTTTTT

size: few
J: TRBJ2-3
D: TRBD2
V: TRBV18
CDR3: CASSPSGEITDTQYF
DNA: TGTGCCAGCTCACCCAGCGGGGAGATCACAGATACGCAGTATTTT

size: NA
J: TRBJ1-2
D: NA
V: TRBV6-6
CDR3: CASSYLDSVNYGYTF
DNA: TGTGCCAGCAGTTATCTGGACAGCGTTAACTATGGCTACACCTTC

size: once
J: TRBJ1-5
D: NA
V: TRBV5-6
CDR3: CASTYTGSNQPQHF
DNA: TGTGCCAGCACCTATACAGGCAGCAATCAGCCCCAGCATTTT

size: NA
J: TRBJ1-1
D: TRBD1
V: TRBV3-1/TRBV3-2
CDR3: CASSHLTGYTEAFF
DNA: TGTGCCAGCAGCCATTTGACAGGGTACACTGAAGCTTTCTTT

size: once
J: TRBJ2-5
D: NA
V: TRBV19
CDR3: CASSPNRVETQYF
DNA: TGTGCCAGTAGTCCTAACAGGGTAGAGACCCAGTACTTC

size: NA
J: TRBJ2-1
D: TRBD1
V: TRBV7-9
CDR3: CASSQNEGAGQFF
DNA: TGTGCCAGCAGTCAAAACGAGGGGGCGGGGCAGTTCTTC

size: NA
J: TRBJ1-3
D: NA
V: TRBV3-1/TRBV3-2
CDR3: CASSPVGNTIYF
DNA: TGTGCCAGCAGCCCCGTCGGAAACACCATATATTTT

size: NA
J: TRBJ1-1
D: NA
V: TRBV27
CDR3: CASRPSRQMPEAFF
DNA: TGTGCCAGCAGGCCGTCACGACAGATGCCTGAAGCTTTCTTT

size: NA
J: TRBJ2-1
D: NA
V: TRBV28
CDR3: CASSLIEDEQFF
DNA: TGTGCCAGCAGTTTAATAGAAGATGAGCAGTTCTTC

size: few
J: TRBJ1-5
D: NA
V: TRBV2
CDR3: CASSGREASQPQHF
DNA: TGTGCCAGCAGTGGACGGGAAGCCAGTCAGCCCCAGCATTTT

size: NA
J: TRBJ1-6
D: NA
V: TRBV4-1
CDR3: CASSRTESSSYNSPLHF
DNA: TGCGCCAGCAGTCGGACGGAGTCGAGCTCCTATAATTCACCCCTCCACTTT

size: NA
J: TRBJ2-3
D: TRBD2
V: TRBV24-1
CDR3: CATSDRTSGTDTQYF
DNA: TGTGCCACCAGTGACCGGACTAGCGGCACAGATACGCAGTATTTT

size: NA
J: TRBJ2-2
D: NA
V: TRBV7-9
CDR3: CASSLGSNTGELFF
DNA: TGTGCCAGCAGCTTAGGGAGCAACACCGGGGAGCTGTTTTTT

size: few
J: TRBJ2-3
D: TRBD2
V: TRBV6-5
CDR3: CASRRLASGADTQYF
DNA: TGTGCCAGCAGGCGACTAGCCTCTGGGGCAGATACGCAGTATTTT

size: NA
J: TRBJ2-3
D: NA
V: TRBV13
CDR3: CASSLVGQGPDTQYF
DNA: TGTGCCAGCAGCTTAGTGGGGCAGGGTCCAGATACGCAGTATTTT

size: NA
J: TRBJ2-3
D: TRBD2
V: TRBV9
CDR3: CASSVQLAGGGGDTQYF
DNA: TGTGCCAGCAGCGTACAACTAGCGGGGGGTGGTGGAGATACGCAGTATTTT

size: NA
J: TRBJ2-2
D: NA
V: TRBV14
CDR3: CASSQVDQGSNTGELFF
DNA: TGTGCCAGCAGCCAAGTGGATCAGGGGTCAAACACCGGGGAGCTGTTTTTT

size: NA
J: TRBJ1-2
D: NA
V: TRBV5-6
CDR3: CASSLWQGGYTF
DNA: TGTGCCAGCAGCTTATGGCAGGGAGGCTACACCTTC

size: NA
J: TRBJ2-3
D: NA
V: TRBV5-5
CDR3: CASSLAVDTQYF
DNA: TGTGCCAGCAGCTTGGCGGTGGATACGCAGTATTTT

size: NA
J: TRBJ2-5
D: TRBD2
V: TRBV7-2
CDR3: CASSFAGGLGETQYF
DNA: TGTGCCAGCAGCTTCGCGGGGGGGCTCGGTGAGACCCAGTACTTC

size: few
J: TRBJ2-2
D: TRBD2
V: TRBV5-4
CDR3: CASSLRAGVGTGELFF
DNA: TGTGCCAGCAGCTTGAGGGCGGGGGTCGGGACCGGGGAGCTGTTTTTT

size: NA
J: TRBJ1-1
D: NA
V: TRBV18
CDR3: CASSTGADTEAFF
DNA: TGTGCCAGCTCAACCGGCGCCGACACTGAAGCTTTCTTT

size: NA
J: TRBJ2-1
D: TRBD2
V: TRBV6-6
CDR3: CASSSGTSGEQFF
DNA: TGTGCCAGCAGTTCCGGGACTAGCGGTGAGCAGTTCTTC